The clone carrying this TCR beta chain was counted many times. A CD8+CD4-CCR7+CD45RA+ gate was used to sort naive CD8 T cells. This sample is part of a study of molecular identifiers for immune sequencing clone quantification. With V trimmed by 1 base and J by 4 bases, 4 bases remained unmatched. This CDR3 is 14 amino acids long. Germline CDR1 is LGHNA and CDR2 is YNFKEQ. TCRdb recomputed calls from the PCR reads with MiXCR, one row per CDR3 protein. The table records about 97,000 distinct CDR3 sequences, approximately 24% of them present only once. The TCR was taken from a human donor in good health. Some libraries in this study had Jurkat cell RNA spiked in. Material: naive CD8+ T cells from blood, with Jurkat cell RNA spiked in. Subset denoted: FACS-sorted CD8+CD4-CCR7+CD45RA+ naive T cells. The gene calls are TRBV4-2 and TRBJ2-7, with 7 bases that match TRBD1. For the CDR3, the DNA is TGTGCCAGCAGCCAAGCTACAGGGGAGTACGAGCAGTACTTC. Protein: CASSQATGEYEQYF.